One and the same sample provided the 19 T cell receptor beta chains below, sequenced in a study of T cell responses to AZD1222 COVID-19 vaccine. Clones were read by immunoSEQ multiplex PCR, and TCRdb kept only the in-frame ones, dropping some. The table records 150,000 or so clones, 88% of them present only once. The material sequenced was peripheral blood, taken on day 0 of AZD1222 vaccination. The receptors derive from an adult in good health.

The rearrangement joins TRBV9 to TRBJ1-4; D is possibly TRBD1 (5 bases). The germline V gene has CDR1 SGDLS and CDR2 YYNGEE. Trimming took off 7 bases at V and 6 bases at J, with 16 bases between the two ends. This CDR3 contains 14 residues. CDR3 in DNA: TGTGCCAGCGGGAGAAGGGGCGCAGATGAAAAACTGTTTTTT. It codes for CASGRRGADEKLFF.

The V and J genes are TRBV4-3 and TRBJ2-2; TRBD1 matches 9 bases. This CDR3 contains 15 residues. The ends lost 6 bases at V and 2 bases at J; junction bases unmatched: 4. Germline assignment: CDR1 LGHNA and CDR2 YSLEER. CDR3 in amino acids: CASSTGGENTGELFF. DNA for the CDR3: TGCGCCAGCAGTACAGGGGGCGAAAACACCGGGGAGCTGTTTTTT.

This chain links TRBV6-1 with TRBJ1-5; a possible D gene is TRBD1 (5 bases). With 2 bases removed from V and 6 bases from J, the gap between germline ends came to 11 bases. The germline V gene has CDR1 MNHNS and CDR2 SASEGT. CDR3 length: 14 residues. CDR3 bases: TGTGCCAGCAGTGAATATAGGGGCGGTCAGCCCCAGCATTTT. Its protein is CASSEYRGGQPQHF.

The chain is built from TRBV18 and TRBJ2-1; unclear D gene. Trimming pared 4 bases from V and 3 bases from J, leaving 1 base between. Germline CDR1 reads KGHSH; CDR2 reads LQKENI. This CDR3 comprises 11 residues. CDR3 in DNA: TGTGCCAGCTCACTCTACAATGAGCAGTTCTTC. Protein sequence: CASSLYNEQFF.

This chain joins TRBV19 and TRBJ2-1; no clear D gene. Between the trimmed V and J ends, which lost 7 bases and 0 bases, there was a span of 7 bases. CDR3 length: 13 amino acids. The germline V gene encodes CDR1 LNHDA and CDR2 SQIVND (reference sequence). The CDR3 loop is CASIGHSYNEQFF. The CDR3 DNA is TGTGCCAGTATCGGGCACTCCTACAATGAGCAGTTCTTC.

The chain employs TRBV7-8 and TRBJ2-1, with 7 nucleotides matching TRBD2. V dropped 5 bases and J dropped 0; count of bases not matched to a gene: 16. Germline CDR1 is SGHVS and CDR2 is FQNEAQ. This CDR3 contains 19 residues. This chain's CDR3 is CASSLDILLAAISYNEQFF. As DNA, the CDR3 is TGTGCCAGCAGCCTCGATATCCTCCTAGCGGCCATCTCCTACAATGAGCAGTTCTTC.

The chain joins TRBV5-3 to TRBJ1-2; D gene ambiguous. TRBV5-3 is labeled an ORF, and its function is uncertain. The CDR3 sequence is 12 residues long. Trimming cost V 5 bases and J 8 bases, with 13 bases left between them. The CDR3, as DNA: TGTGCCAGAAGTTCCCCCCAACCCGGCTACACCTTC. It specifies CARSSPQPGYTF.

The V call is TRBV5-1, the J call TRBJ2-1, with 10 nucleotides matching TRBD2. The CDR3 is made up of 15 amino acids. Germline CDR1 SGHRS, CDR2 YFSETQ. With 6 bases clipped from V and 4 bases from J, the junction kept 7 bases outside the gene matches. The CDR3 DNA is TGCGCCAGCAACCCAGTGACTAGCGGGTACAATGAGCAGTTCTTC. Translated: CASNPVTSGYNEQFF.

The gene calls are TRBV30 and TRBJ1-4; 10 bases match TRBD1. This CDR3 has 14 amino acids. Germline V gives CDR1 GTSNPN, CDR2 SVGIG (reference sequence). V lost 7 bases and J lost 8; bases outside the gene matches: 10. DNA of the CDR3: TGTGCCTCGGAAGCCGGGACAGGGGTCGAAAAACTGTTTTTT. Protein sequence: CASEAGTGVEKLFF.

The V and J genes are TRBV28 and TRBJ2-3, with TRBD2 matching 7 bases. J was trimmed by 6 bases and V by 8 bases; bases with no gene match: 11. CDR1 MDHEN and CDR2 SYDVKM come from the germline V gene. CDR3 length: 14 residues. The CDR3 DNA sequence: TGTGCCAGCGGGTCTAGCGGCGTTGAGGATACGCAGTATTTT. Protein sequence: CASGSSGVEDTQYF.

There are a few counts of this clone. V and J are TRBV3-1 (or the pseudogene TRBV3-2) and TRBJ2-7, with 12 bases that match TRBD2. The germline V gene encodes CDR1 LGHDT and CDR2 YNNKEL (reference sequence). J gave up 4 bases and V 0 bases, and 16 bases lay outside the gene matches. The CDR3 is made up of 20 amino acids. The CDR3 coding sequence is TGTGCCAGCAGCCAAGATCCGACTAGCGGGGGACCCCGGGGACCTTACGAGCAGTACTTC. Translation gives CASSQDPTSGGPRGPYEQYF.

V is TRBV7-2 and J is TRBJ2-7; D remains ambiguous. Germline V gene lookup returns CDR1 SGHTA and CDR2 FQGNSA. The CDR3 length is 13 residues. V was shortened by 1 base and J by 6 bases, with 10 bases between the two germline ends. In nucleotides, the CDR3 is TGTGCCAGCAGCTTAGGTGTCTTGAGCGAGCAGTACTTC. Protein sequence: CASSLGVLSEQYF.

The chain joins TRBV6-5 to TRBJ2-2, with D perhaps matching TRBD2 (5 bases). Germline V lookup: CDR1 MNHEY, CDR2 SVGAGI. CDR3 length: 15 amino acids. The V and J ends lost 6 bases and 1 base respectively, with 12 bases between them. CDR3 nucleotide sequence: TGTGCCAGCAGCCGAGGGTTGCTGAACACCGGGGAGCTGTTTTTT. As protein: CASSRGLLNTGELFF.

The chain uses TRBV10-3 and TRBJ2-5, with unresolved D. CDR1 is ENHRY, CDR2 SYGVKD, per germline. Trimming stripped 5 bases from V and 1 base from J, with 11 bases between. The CDR3 loop spans 14 amino acids. This chain's CDR3 is CAISTAQAQETQYF. CDR3 coding DNA: TGTGCCATCAGTACCGCTCAGGCCCAAGAGACCCAGTACTTC.

This chain connects TRBV3-1 (or the pseudogene TRBV3-2) to TRBJ1-2; D perhaps matches TRBD1 (5 bases). The germline V gene has CDR1 LGHDT and CDR2 YNNKEL (reference sequence). This CDR3 spans 14 amino acids. V gave up 6 bases and J gave up 0 bases, with 11 bases separating them. CDR3 region: CASRMGVANYGYTF. The CDR3 DNA reads TGTGCCAGCAGGATGGGGGTAGCTAACTATGGCTACACCTTC.

About this clone itself: The same CDR3 also results from other DNA sequences found in this sample. This sequence joins TRBV12-3 or TRBV12-4 and TRBJ1-1, with no clear D. Trimming stripped 2 bases from V and 5 bases from J, with 6 bases between. The CDR3 spans 12 residues. The CDR3 loop reads CASSLTGTEAFF. Here the CDR3 DNA reads TGTGCCAGCAGTTTAACCGGAACTGAAGCTTTCTTT.

This chain uses TRBV7-2 with TRBJ2-3; 10 positions match TRBD1. The length of the CDR3 is 15 residues. Trimming took 4 bases from V and 7 from J; bases not matched to a gene: 8. Germline CDR1 reads SGHTA; CDR2 reads FQGNSA. Here the CDR3 DNA reads TGTGCCAGCAGCTCGACGGGACAGGGGTATAATACGCAGTATTTT. This gives the protein CASSSTGQGYNTQYF.

This rearrangement joins TRBV12-3 or TRBV12-4 to TRBJ1-5; unclear D gene. The CDR3 loop spans 12 amino acids. Trimming took off 6 bases at V and 7 bases at J, with 10 bases between the two ends. This CDR3 reads CASRIGRQPQHF. In DNA, the CDR3 is TGTGCCAGCAGGATCGGGCGGCAGCCCCAGCATTTT.

CDR3 protein: CASMGVSNQPQHF. DNA of the CDR3: TGCGCCAGCATGGGAGTGAGCAATCAGCCCCAGCATTTT. The V call is TRBV10-2, the J call TRBJ1-5; D unclear. Trimming shortened V by 7 bases and J by 1 base, and 8 bases separated the two germline ends. CDR3 size: 13 residues. The germline gives CDR1 WSHSY, CDR2 SAAADI.